Listed here are 11 T cell receptor beta chains from one sample, sequenced in a study of cytomegalovirus exposure and HLA in healthy donors. Primers included in the PCR were 60 Vbeta and 13 Jbeta primers. Repertoires were generated with immunoSEQ multiplex PCR, while TCRdb's copy carries only in-frame clones and drops some. The sample has more than 70,000 clones, around 80% seen once. Input material: PBMCs. These receptor sequences come from a man in his fifties or sixties in good health and CMV-seropositive.

The rearrangement links TRBV18 to TRBJ2-5; D is ambiguous. Germline V gene sequence: CDR1 KGHSH, CDR2 LQKENI. Trimming removed 6 bases at V and 0 bases at J, with 14 bases between. The CDR3 runs to 15 residues. For the CDR3, the DNA is TGTGCCAGCTCGTCCCCGGGTGCGGACCAAGAGACCCAGTACTTC. This codes for CASSSPGADQETQYF. Combining the CDR3 with reference TRBV18 and TRBJ2-5 gives the whole variable domain NAGVMQNPRHLVRRRGQEARLRCSPMKGHSHVYWYRQLPEEGLKFMVYLQKENIIDESGMPKERFSAEFPKEGPSILRIQQVVRGDSAAYFCASSSPGADQETQYFGPGTRLLVL.

Notes on this clone: At one end the junction does not follow the germline gene, possibly because of a read error. This sequence joins TRBV7-2 and TRBJ2-4, with unresolved D. This CDR3 is 11 amino acids long. Looked up from germline, CDR1 is SGHTA and CDR2 is FQGNSA. The CDR3 DNA sequence: TGTGCCAGCAGCTTAATGAACAGTCAGTACTTC. Translating it yields CASSLMNSQYF.

The chain combines TRBV27 with TRBJ2-7; 7 nucleotides match TRBD1. J lost 3 bases, V lost 4 bases, and 6 bases had no gene match. CDR1 is MNHEY and CDR2 is SMNVEV in the germline V gene (reference sequence). The CDR3 extends over 14 amino acids. Written as DNA, the CDR3 is TGTGCCAGCAGTTCCAGACAGGGAGTCTACGAGCAGTACTTC. It encodes CASSSRQGVYEQYF.

J is TRBJ2-1 and V is TRBV19; 14 nucleotides line up with TRBD2. In germline, CDR1 is LNHDA, CDR2 SQIVND (reference sequence). CDR3 length: 19 residues. Trimming removed 5 bases from V and 0 bases from J; junction bases left unmatched: 9. CDR3 sequence reads: CASSPRTSGRTSSYNEQFF. CDR3 sequence (DNA): TGTGCCAGTAGTCCCCGGACTAGCGGGAGGACTAGCTCCTACAATGAGCAGTTCTTC.

There are a few counts of this clone. The chain uses TRBV9 and TRBJ2-1; 7 bases align to TRBD2. Germline CDR1 and CDR2: SGDLS and YYNGEE. This CDR3 region has 15 residues. Trimming cost V 4 bases and J 11 bases; bases outside gene matches: 15. The CDR3 DNA sequence: TGTGCCAGCAGCCCCCAGACAGAGACTAGCTCTCAGCAGTTCTTC. Amino acid sequence: CASSPQTETSSQQFF.

The chain joins TRBV30 to TRBJ1-5; D perhaps matches TRBD1 (6 bases). This CDR3 contains 16 residues. Per the germline V gene, CDR1 is GTSNPN and CDR2 is SVGIG (reference sequence). The V gene lost 5 bases and the J gene lost 0 bases, with 17 bases spanning the gap. CDR3 DNA: TGTGCCTGGGGGCGTCGGGGGGGCCTTAGCAATCAGCCCCAGCATTTT. This gives the protein CAWGRRGGLSNQPQHF.

The V gene is TRBV5-8, the J gene TRBJ2-2, with D possibly matching TRBD2 (5 bases). This CDR3 contains 17 residues. V was pared by 3 bases and J by 0 bases, with 15 bases between. Germline V gene lookup returns CDR1 SGHTS and CDR2 YDEGEE. The CDR3 sequence: CASSSFIQEANTGELFF. The CDR3 nucleotides are TGTGCCAGCAGCTCCTTTATTCAGGAGGCGAACACCGGGGAGCTGTTTTTT. Full variable domain (missing parts from reference TRBV5-8 and TRBJ2-2): EAGVTQSPTHLIKTRGQQATLRCSPISGHTSVYWYQQALGLGLQFLLWYDEGEERNRGNFPPRFSGRQFPNYSSELNVNALELEDSALYLCASSSFIQEANTGELFFGEGSRLTVL.

The chain couples TRBV19 to TRBJ1-2; the D gene is possibly TRBD1 (5 bases). Per germline, CDR1 LNHDA and CDR2 SQIVND (reference sequence). V was shortened by 5 bases and J by 0 bases, with 7 bases between the two germline ends. This CDR3 region has 13 residues. CDR3 in DNA: TGTGCCAGTAGTGGCAGGGCTAACTATGGCTACACCTTC. It codes for CASSGRANYGYTF.

The CDR3 loop is CASSEPGRGRDYEKLFF. CDR3 DNA: TGCGCCAGCAGTGAGCCGGGGCGGGGGCGAGATTACGAAAAACTGTTTTTT. The chain uses TRBV10-2 and TRBJ1-4; possibly TRBD1 for D (6 bases). Between the trimmed V and J ends, which lost 2 bases and 8 bases, there was a span of 21 bases. CDR1 is WSHSY, CDR2 SAAADI, per germline. The CDR3 length is 17 residues.

The V gene is TRBV6-7, the J gene TRBJ1-5, with TRBD1 identical over 7 bases. TRBV6-7 is flagged as an ORF with uncertain function. There are 16 residues in the CDR3. The junction had 9 bases not matched to a gene; V was cut back by 4 bases and J by 3 bases. CDR3 residues: CASSSHRGHNNQPQHF. The CDR3 region has the DNA TGTGCCAGCAGTTCCCACAGGGGCCACAACAATCAGCCCCAGCATTTT.

A single count supports this clone. The chain is built from TRBV7-9 and TRBJ2-6; D is undetermined. Germline CDR1 SEHNR, CDR2 FQNEAQ (reference sequence). Trimming removed 4 bases from V and 6 bases from J, with 13 bases in between. The CDR3 has 15 amino acids. CDR3 nucleotide sequence: TGTGCCAGCAGCTCACGTGGGCCCTCGGCCAACGTCCTGACTTTC. Translation: CASSSRGPSANVLTF.